These T cell receptor beta chains were read from a single sample in a study of CD8 T cells in Susac syndrome. TCRdb used MiXCR to reprocess the immunoSEQ multiplex PCR reads, holding one entry per CDR3 protein. The table shows 150,000 to 200,000 distinct CDR3 sequences, with 94% occurring only once. The specimen sequenced was CD4+ T cells from PBMCs. All receptors come from a human donor with Susac syndrome. CDR3s include the opening cysteine and the closing phenylalanine or tryptophan. Fields, in order: V gene, CDR3 length, J gene, clone size, D gene, CDR3 DNA, CDR3 protein. D genes are given only for firm matches. Some rows mark clone size as missing; the rest say once, few, many or name a class of expanded clone.

TRBV29-1	14	TRBJ2-1	.	.	TGCAGCGTGGGAGGGAGGGCAGGGGGCAATGAGCAGTTCTTC	CSVGGRAGGNEQFF
TRBV4-2	12	TRBJ1-2	.	.	TGTGCCAGCAGCCAAGAGATCTATGGCTACACCTTC	CASSQEIYGYTF
TRBV14	15	TRBJ1-2	.	TRBD1	TGTGCCAGCAGCCAACTCTGGACAGGGTCCCATGGCTACACCTTC	CASSQLWTGSHGYTF
TRBV25-1	14	TRBJ2-3	.	.	TGTGCCAGCCGACCGACAGAGAGCACAGATACGCAGTATTTT	CASRPTESTDTQYF
TRBV20-1	13	TRBJ1-3	.	.	TGCAGTGCTAGAAGGGCGGATCGAAACACCATATATTTT	CSARRADRNTIYF
TRBV3-1	13	TRBJ2-7	.	TRBD1	TGTGCCAGCAGCCAAGTAACAGGGGGATCGCCGTACTTC	CASSQVTGGSPYF
TRBV30	14	TRBJ1-5	.	.	TGTGCCTGGAGTCTCGGCAGGAACAATCAGCCCCAGCATTTT	CAWSLGRNNQPQHF
TRBV9	15	TRBJ1-5	.	TRBD1	TGTGCCAGCAGCGGAACCGGGACAGAGAATCAGCCCCAGCATTTT	CASSGTGTENQPQHF
TRBV29-1	14	TRBJ1-5	.	TRBD1	TGCAGCGTTGGGGGGACAGATAGCAATCAGCCCCAGCATTTT	CSVGGTDSNQPQHF
TRBV13	15	TRBJ1-1	.	.	TGTGCCAGCAGCTTTAGGCCATCGCTGAACACTGAAGCTTTCTTT	CASSFRPSLNTEAFF
TRBV18	14	TRBJ1-4	.	TRBD1	TGTGCCAGCTCGACGGGGACAGCCTCGGAAAAACTGTTTTTT	CASSTGTASEKLFF
TRBV5-1	12	TRBJ2-2	.	.	TGCGCCAGCAGCTTCGAACTAGCGGAGCTGTTTTTT	CASSFELAELFF
TRBV4-2	17	TRBJ1-6	once	.	TGTGCCAGCAGCCAAGATGTACGGGGAGACGGTAATTCACCCCTCCACTTT	CASSQDVRGDGNSPLHF
TRBV6-5	15	TRBJ2-7	.	.	TGTGCCAGCAGTGTAACAGGAGGGACGAACTACGAGCAGTACTTC	CASSVTGGTNYEQYF
TRBV7-9	15	TRBJ1-6	.	TRBD1	TGTGCCAGCAGTCCCACCGGGACAGGGGAGGCACCCCTCCACTTT	CASSPTGTGEAPLHF